The 15 T cell receptor beta chains below were found in one sample sequenced in a study of blood T cell repertoires in COVID-19. Sequencing was performed with immunoSEQ multiplex PCR; in TCRdb, only in-frame clones are kept and a portion is missing. The table records about 480,000 clones, approximately 90% of them present only once. The sample consisted of PBMCs or T cells enriched from blood (not recorded which). Receptors originate from a woman aged 55 to 70 who had recovered from COVID-19.

CDR3: CASFLLSGANVLTF. The DNA for the CDR3 is TGTGCCAGTTTCCTCCTCTCTGGGGCCAACGTCCTGACTTTC. The gene calls are TRBV5-6 and TRBJ2-6; D unclear. V lost 8 bases and J 0 bases, leaving 9 bases between the germline ends. Germline CDR1 and CDR2: SGHDT and YYEEEE. There are 14 residues in the CDR3.

V is TRBV9 and J is TRBJ2-1, with 8 bases aligning to TRBD1. The CDR3 loop spans 15 amino acids. The ends lost 4 bases at V and 2 bases at J; junction bases unmatched: 5. Germline V gene sequence: CDR1 SGDLS, CDR2 YYNGEE. The CDR3 DNA follows: TGTGCCAGCAGCAACCGACAGGGGACCTACAATGAGCAGTTCTTC. Translation: CASSNRQGTYNEQFF.

This chain uses TRBV6-5 with TRBJ1-3; no definite D call. The CDR3 runs 14 residues. V lost 6 bases and J lost 0, with 9 bases in between. Per germline, CDR1 MNHEY and CDR2 SVGAGI. The DNA of the CDR3 is TGTGCCAGCAGCCAAACACGCTCTGGAAACACCATATATTTT. Translation gives CASSQTRSGNTIYF.

This clone was picked up one time. V and J are TRBV4-1 and TRBJ1-6, with 8 bases aligning to TRBD1. The V gene's germline CDR1 is MGHRA and CDR2 YSYEKL. CDR3 length equals 16 residues. V shed 4 bases, J shed 5 bases, and the junction held 7 bases outside the gene matches. CDR3 loop: CASSPLTGGDNSPLHF. CDR3 sequence (DNA): TGCGCCAGCAGCCCCTTAACAGGGGGAGATAATTCACCCCTCCACTTT.

Turning to this clone: Other DNA variants within this sample encode the same CDR3. The chain combines TRBV5-1 with TRBJ1-3; no clear D. From germline, CDR1 is SGHRS and CDR2 YFSETQ. V lost 0 bases and J lost 3, with 7 bases in between. The CDR3 length is 14 residues. The CDR3 coding sequence is TGCGCCAGCAGCTTGGGACTGAGTGGAAACACCATATATTTT. Its protein product is CASSLGLSGNTIYF.

As regards this clone: The junction and the germline gene differ at one end; a read error may be behind it. The J gene is TRBJ2-1, the V gene TRBV24-1; a possible D gene is TRBD2 (5 bases). From germline, CDR1 is KGHDR and CDR2 SFDVKD. The CDR3 extends over 16 amino acids. CDR3 in amino acids: CATSAASAGSYNEQFF. The CDR3, as DNA: TGTGCCACCAGTGCCGCTTCGGCGGGCTCCTATAATGAGCAGTTCTTC.

The gene calls are TRBV5-1 and TRBJ2-7, with D perhaps TRBD1 (5 bases). The V gene lost 0 bases and the J gene lost 6 bases, with 16 bases spanning the gap. CDR1 SGHRS and CDR2 YFSETQ come from the germline V gene. CDR3 size: 15 residues. The CDR3 here is CASSLGDFLQAEQYV. The CDR3 coding sequence is TGCGCCAGCAGCTTGGGTGACTTTTTACAGGCCGAGCAGTACGTC.

This clone has a single count. The chain uses TRBV5-6 and TRBJ1-2; tentatively, D is TRBD1 (5 bases). V gave up 1 base and J gave up 6 bases, with 13 bases separating them. CDR3 size: 14 residues. Germline V gene lookup returns CDR1 SGHDT and CDR2 YYEEEE. CDR3 sequence (DNA): TGTGCCAGCAGCTTGCACGGCGGGGGAGATGGCTACACCTTC. Translating it yields CASSLHGGGDGYTF.

This clone occurred once. The gene calls are TRBV3-1 (or the pseudogene TRBV3-2) and TRBJ1-5; TRBD1 matches at 7 bases. Germline V gene lookup returns CDR1 LGHDT and CDR2 YNNKEL (reference sequence). The CDR3 sequence is 20 residues long. Germline trimming cut 1 base from V and 6 bases from J; bases unmatched to any gene: 21. The CDR3 DNA sequence: TGTGCCAGCAGCCAAGGAGTTGAGGGGGCGCAAAATCGGGTGGGTCAGCCCCAGCATTTT. Translating it yields CASSQGVEGAQNRVGQPQHF.

This clone was counted between two and nine times. J is TRBJ1-5 and V is TRBV24-1; 7 positions match TRBD1. Germline CDR1 reads KGHDR; CDR2 reads SFDVKD. The CDR3 has 15 residues. J gave up 7 bases and V 4 bases, and 9 bases lay outside the gene matches. This CDR3 reads CATSDHRGSGQPQHF. For the CDR3, the DNA is TGTGCCACCAGTGACCACAGGGGATCAGGGCAGCCCCAGCATTTT.

This chain uses TRBV11-2 with TRBJ1-3; D remains ambiguous. Germline V lookup: CDR1 SGHAT, CDR2 FQNNGV. The CDR3 has 12 amino acids. V was shortened by 5 bases and J by 3 bases, with 5 bases between the two germline ends. CDR3 amino acids: CASSPFGNTIYF. For the CDR3, the DNA is TGTGCCAGCAGCCCGTTTGGAAACACCATATATTTT.

The rearrangement links TRBV20-1 to TRBJ1-6; weak D call: TRBD1 (5 bases). Germline V gene data show CDR1 as DFQATT and CDR2 as SNEGSKA (reference sequence). V lost 6 bases to trimming and J lost 6 bases, with 6 bases between them. This CDR3 is 11 amino acids long. The DNA of the CDR3 is TGCAGTGCGGGGGGTAATTCACCCCTCCACTTT. This gives the protein CSAGGNSPLHF.

This chain joins TRBV5-4 and TRBJ1-2, with 8 bases that match TRBD1. Germline CDR1 reads SGHNT; CDR2 reads YYREEE (reference sequence). Trimming at V came to 3 bases and at J to 2 bases, leaving 3 bases not matched to a gene. This CDR3 contains 14 residues. CDR3 DNA: TGTGCCAGCAGCTCCCGGACAGGGAACTATGGCTACACCTTC. Translation: CASSSRTGNYGYTF.

This chain connects TRBV18 to TRBJ1-1; weak D call: TRBD1 (6 bases). From germline, CDR1 is KGHSH and CDR2 LQKENI. V lost 3 bases to trimming and J lost 3 bases, with 17 bases between them. The CDR3 loop spans 16 amino acids. This CDR3 is CASSPVPRGYDTEAFF. CDR3 in DNA: TGTGCCAGCTCACCCGTCCCCAGGGGATACGACACTGAAGCTTTCTTT.

This clone turned up a few times. The chain combines TRBV24-1 with TRBJ1-2; maybe TRBD1 (5 bases). The ends were cut back, 2 bases at V and 8 bases at J, with 11 bases in the middle. The germline CDR1 and CDR2 sequences are KGHDR and SFDVKD. There are 13 residues in the CDR3. The CDR3 DNA is TGTGCCACCAGTGATTGGACAACCAACGGCTACACCTTC. Translated: CATSDWTTNGYTF.